These 27 T cell receptor beta chains were sequenced from one sample in a study of vaccination and CD4 T cells after COVID-19. Their antigen targets remain unknown. Documented treatment: roughly 11-day PBMC culture with coronavirus spike peptide pools or control peptides (ViraFEST assay). An Oncomine TCR Beta short-read assay was used to sequence the DNA from cultured CD4+ T cells. MiXCR, applied by TCRdb to the PCR reads, yields one record per CDR3 protein. The sample lists 15,000 to 20,000 distinct CDR3 sequences, about three fifths occurring once. Sequencing was performed on CD4+ T cells from blood, cultured in vitro. The receptors come from a human donor who had recovered from COVID-19.

Points on this clonotype: At one of its ends the junction is not consistent with the germline gene, which may arise from a read error. V is TRBV2 and J is TRBJ2-7; unclear D gene. Per the germline V gene, CDR1 is SNHLY and CDR2 is FYNNEI. The CDR3 extends over 12 amino acids. The DNA of the CDR3 is TGTGCCAGCAGTGAAGCGGGATACGGGCAGTACTTC. It encodes CASSEAGYGQYF.

The rearrangement joins TRBV15 to TRBJ1-6; D remains unclear. Per the germline V gene, CDR1 is LNHNV and CDR2 is YYDKDF (reference sequence). Trimming stripped 4 bases from V and 9 bases from J, with 10 bases between. This CDR3 region has 13 residues. As DNA, the CDR3 is TGTGCCACCAGCACAGCCCGTCCTTCACCCCTCCACTTT. Its protein product is CATSTARPSPLHF. The full variable domain, its missing parts supplied by reference TRBV15 and TRBJ1-6, is DAMVIQNPRYQVTQFGKPVTLSCSQTLNHNVMYWYQQKSSQAPKLLFHYYDKDFNNEADTPDNFQSRRPNTSFCFLDIRSPGLGDTAMYLCATSTARPSPLHFGNGTRLTVT.

CDR3 protein: CASSSYYEQYF. The DNA for the CDR3 is TGTGCCAGCAGCTCTTACTACGAGCAGTACTTC. This chain uses TRBV7-2 with TRBJ2-7; no clear D. The CDR3 totals 11 residues. With 4 bases removed from V and 3 bases from J, the gap between germline ends came to 4 bases. The germline gives CDR1 SGHTA, CDR2 FQGNSA.

The chain joins TRBV27 to TRBJ1-5; no clear D. This CDR3 comprises 14 residues. Deletions cut 5 bases from V and 0 bases from J, with 8 bases between. Germline V gene data show CDR1 as MNHEY and CDR2 as SMNVEV (reference sequence). The CDR3 is CASSKHSSNQPQHF. CDR3 sequence (DNA): TGTGCCAGCAGTAAACATAGTAGCAATCAGCCCCAGCATTTT.

J is TRBJ2-3 and V is TRBV20-1; D is ambiguous. Looked up from germline, CDR1 is DFQATT and CDR2 is SNEGSKA (reference sequence). V lost 0 bases and J 0 bases, leaving 13 bases between the germline ends. This CDR3 has 16 residues. For the CDR3, the DNA is TGCAGTGCTAGAGATCTCTTGAGTTCTAGCACAGATACGCAGTATTTT. It encodes CSARDLLSSSTDTQYF.

CDR3 loop: CASSKGQGATFGNTIYF. DNA of the CDR3: TGTGCCAGCAGCAAGGGACAGGGGGCGACTTTTGGAAACACCATATATTTT. The J gene is TRBJ1-3, the V gene TRBV7-8; 12 nucleotides agree with TRBD1. Trimming removed 5 bases from V and 3 bases from J; junction bases left unmatched: 8. The CDR3 is 17 amino acids. Per germline, CDR1 SGHVS and CDR2 FQNEAQ.

The chain joins TRBV6-1 to TRBJ1-1, with 7 bases identical to TRBD1. This CDR3 spans 15 amino acids. Germline assignment: CDR1 MNHNS and CDR2 SASEGT. The trim removed 5 bases at V and 3 bases at J, leaving 9 bases unmatched. For the CDR3, the DNA is TGTGCCAGCAGTACCGGGACAGCCGTGGACACTGAAGCTTTCTTT. It specifies CASSTGTAVDTEAFF.

The chain combines TRBV20-1 with TRBJ2-1, with D unresolved. This CDR3 comprises 15 residues. Germline V gene lookup returns CDR1 DFQATT and CDR2 SNEGSKA (reference sequence). The germline V and J ends were trimmed by 3 bases and 8 bases, with 20 bases remaining between them. CDR3 loop: CSARSILGSWDEQFF. The CDR3 DNA sequence: TGCAGTGCTAGGAGCATTCTTGGGTCCTGGGATGAGCAGTTCTTC.

This clonotype is labeled as medium-sized. The CDR3 here is CASSLKGPYEAFF. CDR3 bases: TGTGCCAGCAGCTTAAAAGGGCCATATGAAGCTTTCTTT. The rearrangement joins TRBV7-9 to TRBJ1-1, with D hard to call. Germline V lookup: CDR1 SEHNR, CDR2 FQNEAQ (reference sequence). V lost 2 bases to trimming and J lost 7 bases, with 11 bases between them. The length of the CDR3 is 13 residues.

The chain links TRBV11-3 to TRBJ2-3, with 11 nucleotides matching TRBD2. The V segment lost 1 base and the J segment 5 bases; nucleotides outside the gene matches: 8. The CDR3 contains 17 residues. Germline CDR1 and CDR2: SGHNT and YENEEA. The CDR3 loop is CASSLVTSGRSIDTQYF. As DNA, the CDR3 is TGTGCCAGCAGCTTAGTAACTAGCGGGAGATCCATAGATACGCAGTATTTT.

This clonotype has more than one count but fewer than ten. The chain couples TRBV20-1 to TRBJ2-3, with D maybe TRBD2 (6 bases). The CDR3 has 13 residues. Germline loops: CDR1 DFQATT, CDR2 SNEGSKA (reference sequence). The CDR3 sequence is CSALGEGTDTQYF. The DNA for the CDR3 is TGCAGCGCCCTAGGGGAGGGCACAGATACGCAGTATTTT.

This chain joins TRBV27 and TRBJ1-1; D uncertain. Germline V CDR1 and CDR2: MNHEY, SMNVEV (reference sequence). There are 15 residues in the CDR3. The V and J ends lost 0 bases and 4 bases respectively, with 12 bases between them. This CDR3 is CASSLSTTWGTEAFF. Written as DNA, the CDR3 is TGTGCCAGCAGTTTATCGACGACTTGGGGCACTGAAGCTTTCTTT.

This clonotype appeared once. The chain combines TRBV30 with TRBJ1-1; D ambiguous. Germline values: CDR1 GTSNPN, CDR2 SVGIG (reference sequence). The CDR3 loop spans 13 amino acids. V was clipped by 1 base and J by 0 bases, with 6 bases between them. The chain's CDR3 is CAWSDGVNTEAFF. CDR3 sequence (DNA): TGTGCCTGGAGTGACGGAGTGAACACTGAAGCTTTCTTT.

This clonotype was seen a few times. The rearrangement links TRBV7-9 to TRBJ1-1; 10 bases match TRBD1. The CDR3 is 15 residues long. The germline CDR1 and CDR2 sequences are SEHNR and FQNEAQ (reference sequence). V was clipped by 0 bases and J by 5 bases; unmatched bases: 3. CDR3 loop: CASSLADRGRTEAFF. The CDR3 coding sequence is TGTGCCAGCAGCTTAGCGGACAGGGGGAGGACTGAAGCTTTCTTT.

This chain connects TRBV7-2 to TRBJ1-1, with unresolved D. The CDR3 loop spans 18 amino acids. The V end was cut by 5 bases, the J end by 0 bases, with 22 bases between. In germline, CDR1 is SGHTA, CDR2 FQGNSA. CDR3 amino acids: CASSPRVVAGLMNTEAFF. DNA for the CDR3: TGTGCCAGCAGCCCACGGGTTGTGGCAGGACTCATGAACACTGAAGCTTTCTTT.

This chain links TRBV5-1 with TRBJ1-2; D remains ambiguous. V lost 2 bases and J 3 bases, leaving 11 bases between the germline ends. The CDR3 runs 14 residues. In germline, CDR1 is SGHRS, CDR2 YFSETQ. CDR3 in DNA: TGCGCCAGCAGCTTAATACCAGGAGACTATGGCTACACCTTC. It yields the protein CASSLIPGDYGYTF.

This clonotype appeared once. The chain couples TRBV12-3 or TRBV12-4 to TRBJ2-1, with TRBD2 matching 8 bases. The CDR3 is 14 amino acids. With V trimmed by 3 bases and J by 5 bases, 3 bases remained unmatched. Written as DNA, the CDR3 is TGTGCCAGCAGTTTCACCGGGAGGGACAATGAGCAGTTCTTC. Translation gives CASSFTGRDNEQFF.

V and J are TRBV3-1 and TRBJ2-7; 12 nucleotides match TRBD2. This CDR3 comprises 15 residues. Per germline, CDR1 LGHDT and CDR2 YNNKEL (reference sequence). Trimming cost V 7 bases and J 2 bases; bases outside gene matches: 6. CDR3 sequence (DNA): TGTGCCAGCACCCCGGCTAGCGGGGGGGCCTACGAGCAGTACTTC. This sequence encodes CASTPASGGAYEQYF.

This clonotype was observed a single time. The chain joins TRBV7-8 to TRBJ2-7; D is unclear. The CDR3 has 13 residues. Per germline, CDR1 SGHVS and CDR2 FQNEAQ. Deletions cut 5 bases from V and 4 bases from J, with 12 bases between. Here the CDR3 DNA reads TGTGCCAGCAGCCCTAAGCAGTGGTACGAGCAGTACTTC. It codes for CASSPKQWYEQYF.

This chain joins TRBV21-1 and TRBJ1-2; TRBD1, as called in the table, went unchecked against the DNA. TRBV21-1 is described as a pseudogene. The CDR3 length is 17 residues. The CDR3 here is CASSIYSRDRINYGYTF. CDR3 nucleotides: TGTGCCAGCAGCATATACTCCCGGGACAGAATTAACTATGGCTACACCTTC.

This clonotype was seen a few times. This chain joins TRBV2 and TRBJ2-5; 9 bases agree with TRBD2. From germline, CDR1 is SNHLY and CDR2 FYNNEI. Germline trimming cut 4 bases from V and 2 bases from J; bases unmatched to any gene: 5. CDR3 length equals 15 residues. CDR3 DNA sequence: TGTGCCAGCAGTGCCCTAGCGGGGATTCAAGAGACCCAGTACTTC. Translation: CASSALAGIQETQYF.

The chain uses TRBV2 and TRBJ2-2; 7 nucleotides line up with TRBD1. The germline V gene encodes CDR1 SNHLY and CDR2 FYNNEI. V was clipped by 7 bases and J by 7 bases; unmatched bases: 6. This CDR3 has 13 amino acids. CDR3 amino acids: CASTSTGVGELFF. The CDR3 coding sequence is TGTGCCAGCACCTCCACAGGGGTCGGGGAGCTGTTTTTT.

This chain joins TRBV9 and TRBJ1-1; D not resolved. The germline V gene has CDR1 SGDLS and CDR2 YYNGEE. CDR3 length: 14 amino acids. Trimming took off 0 bases at V and 3 bases at J, with 9 bases between the two ends. The CDR3 protein is CASSVDAGDTEAFF. CDR3 sequence (DNA): TGTGCCAGCAGCGTAGATGCTGGTGACACTGAAGCTTTCTTT.

The V and J genes are TRBV20-1 and TRBJ1-4, with no clear D. Trimming left V 1 base short and J 3 bases short, with 12 bases between. Germline lookup yields CDR1 DFQATT and CDR2 SNEGSKA (reference sequence). The CDR3 is 15 amino acids. CDR3 protein: CSARVDRAANEKLFF. Written as DNA, the CDR3 is TGCAGTGCTAGAGTAGATCGCGCAGCTAATGAAAAACTGTTTTTT.

This sequence joins TRBV27 and TRBJ2-1, with 7 bases matching TRBD1. The end of the DNA aligns better with TRBJ2-7, so the J call may be wrong. Germline assignment: CDR1 MNHEY and CDR2 SMNVEV (reference sequence). This CDR3 has 12 amino acids. CDR3 nucleotide sequence: TGTGCCAGCAGTTCCCCAGGGGGCGAGCAGTACTTC. Translated: CASSSPGGEQYF.

This chain uses TRBV7-3 with TRBJ2-2; D may be TRBD1 or TRBD2 (5 bases each). The V end lost 5 bases, the J end lost 5 bases, and 15 bases lay between the germline ends. From germline, CDR1 is SGHTA and CDR2 FQGTGA. The CDR3 covers 15 residues. CDR3 protein: CASSQDSPGTGELFF. The CDR3 nucleotides read TGTGCCAGCAGCCAAGACAGCCCGGGGACCGGGGAGCTGTTTTTT.

The chain couples TRBV7-2 to TRBJ1-5; TRBD1 aligns across 12 bases. V shed 5 bases and J 7 bases; nucleotides not matched to a gene: 6. This CDR3 is built from 15 residues. CDR1 and CDR2 (germline): SGHTA, FQGNSA. CDR3 amino acids: CASSPGTGGWQPQHF. As DNA, the CDR3 is TGTGCCAGCAGCCCGGGGACAGGGGGCTGGCAGCCCCAGCATTTT.